Described below is a single TCR beta chain sequence and its context. What it recognizes is unknown. A much bigger clone sits one base away, suggesting this may be a read error. CDR1 is DFQATT and CDR2 is SNEGSKA in the germline V gene (reference sequence). The CDR3 is 14 residues long. This specimen belongs to a study of regulatory T cells in long-lasting Graves disease. The study, taken as a whole, reports: With persistent disease, TRBV28, TRBJ1-2 and TRBJ2-5 were the favored segments.

Arm-PCR of CDR3 regions and iRepertoire HTBI primers were used to build TCR beta libraries. Each CDR3 protein is one row after TCRdb ran MiXCR on the multiplex PCR reads. The table records a few hundred thousand distinct CDR3 sequences, around 20% of them present only once. This sample's time point: newly diagnosed GD, antithyroid drugs for less than 3 months. PBMC-extracted RNA yielded the TCR library. This TCR was recovered from a female donor with Graves disease. This specimen consisted of peripheral blood mononuclear cells (PBMCs), obtained at new diagnosis, from a patient treated with antithyroid drugs. This sequence joins TRBV20-1 and TRBJ2-5; 9 bases fit TRBD2. DNA of the CDR3: TGCAATGCTAGCCTAGCGGGGACCCGAGATACCCAGTACTTC. It translates to CNASLAGTRDTQYF.